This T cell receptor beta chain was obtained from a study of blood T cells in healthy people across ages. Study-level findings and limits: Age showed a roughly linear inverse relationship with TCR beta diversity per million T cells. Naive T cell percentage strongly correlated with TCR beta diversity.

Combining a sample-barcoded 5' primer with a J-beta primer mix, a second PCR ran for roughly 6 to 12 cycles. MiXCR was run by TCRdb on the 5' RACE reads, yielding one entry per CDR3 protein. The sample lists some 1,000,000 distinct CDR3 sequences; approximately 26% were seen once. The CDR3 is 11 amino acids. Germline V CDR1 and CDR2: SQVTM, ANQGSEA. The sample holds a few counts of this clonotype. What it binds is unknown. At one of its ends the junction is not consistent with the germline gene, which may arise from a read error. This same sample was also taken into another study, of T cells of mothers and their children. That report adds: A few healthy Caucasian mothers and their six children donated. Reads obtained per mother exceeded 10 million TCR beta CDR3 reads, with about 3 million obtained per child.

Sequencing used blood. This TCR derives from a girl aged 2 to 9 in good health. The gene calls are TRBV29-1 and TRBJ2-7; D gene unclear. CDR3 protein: CSVKDYYEQYF. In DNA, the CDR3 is TGCAGCGTTAAAGATTACTACGAGCAGTACTTC.